This T cell receptor (beta chain) was sequenced for a study of blood T cell repertoires in COVID-19. Study information: The United States, Italy and Spain provided the acute and convalescent COVID-19 samples. Sources were T cells, B-cell-depleted T cells, or PBMCs; the material itself was cDNA or gDNA.

Study processing details: For nucleated cells, counts were estimated from reference gene primer amplification. Clones were read by immunoSEQ multiplex PCR, and TCRdb kept only the in-frame ones, dropping some. V, J and clone size are taken as reported in that table, and D and trimming were inferred from the DNA itself. The sample lists 150,000 to 190,000 clones, around four fifths seen once, with roughly 3.6% in the top ten. Germline lookup yields CDR1 WSHSY and CDR2 SAAADI. CDR3 length equals 20 residues. Losses at the gene ends were 2 bases for V and 7 bases for J; bases not matched to a gene: 22. This clone has just a few counts.

The sequenced material came from peripheral blood. The sequence derives from an elderly woman with acute or convalescent COVID-19. V gene TRBV10-2 combines with J gene TRBJ2-3; 9 bases map to TRBD2. The CDR3 DNA sequence: TGCGCCAGCAGTGAGGGGGGCTCCCTCCTTGGTGCGGGAGGGCCTAATACGCAGTATTTT. This codes for CASSEGGSLLGAGGPNTQYF.